A selection of T cell receptor beta chains follows, all from one sample in a study of early T cells in non-severe SARS-CoV-2 infection. Using its own MiXCR run on the 5' RACE reads, TCRdb lists one record per CDR3 protein. Among about 50,000 distinct CDR3 sequences listed, roughly 12% were seen once. The specimen comprised whole blood, sampled at baseline. These receptors came from an adult who was a healthcare worker with PCR-confirmed SARS-CoV-2 infection or an uninfected control (not recorded which). The conserved cysteine and the conserved F or W are not part of the CDR3 here.

j_call v_call cdr3_aa
TRBJ2-7 TRBV28 ASIRTGSEQY
TRBJ2-3 TRBV12-3/TRBV12-4 ASTLTGINTDTQY
TRBJ2-1 TRBV9 ASSPGLAANNEQF
TRBJ2-3 TRBV10-1 ASSESAGLGDTQY
TRBJ2-3 TRBV5-1 ASSLDSGRAGSTQY
TRBJ1-2 TRBV6-5 ASSYHGQGSSGYT
TRBJ2-7 TRBV10-2 ASSHYPRISYEQY
TRBJ1-5 TRBV19 ASSIDRGEYQPQH
TRBJ1-2 TRBV5-1 ASSLVSGDANYGYT
TRBJ2-3 TRBV24-1 ATMESGRATDTQY
TRBJ1-4 TRBV7-2 ASSLGGYINEKLF
TRBJ1-1 TRBV14 ASSHLTGSNTEAF
TRBJ2-3 TRBV12-3/TRBV12-4 ASSPRLAGGPTADTQY
TRBJ2-3 TRBV9 ASRDRRGGQY
TRBJ1-1 TRBV9 ASSVAIGDTEAF
TRBJ2-3 TRBV5-1 ASSLALAGEDDTQY